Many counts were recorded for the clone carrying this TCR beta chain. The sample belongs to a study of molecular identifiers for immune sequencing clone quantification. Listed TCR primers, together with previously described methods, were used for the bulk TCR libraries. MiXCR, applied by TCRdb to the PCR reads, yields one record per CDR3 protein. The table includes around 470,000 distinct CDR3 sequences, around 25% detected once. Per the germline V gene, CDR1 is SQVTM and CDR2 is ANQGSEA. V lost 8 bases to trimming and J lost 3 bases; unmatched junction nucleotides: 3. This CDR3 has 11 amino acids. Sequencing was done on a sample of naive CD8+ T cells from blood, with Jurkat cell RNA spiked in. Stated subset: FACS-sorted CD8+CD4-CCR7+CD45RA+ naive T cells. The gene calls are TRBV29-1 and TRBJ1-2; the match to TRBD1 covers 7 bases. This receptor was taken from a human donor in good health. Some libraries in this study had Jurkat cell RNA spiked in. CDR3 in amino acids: CSSGQDYGYTF. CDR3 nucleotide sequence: TGCAGCTCCGGACAGGACTATGGCTACACCTTC.